These T cell receptor beta chains were read from a single sample in a study of radiation and T cells in renal cell carcinoma. Sequencing was performed with immunoSEQ multiplex PCR; in TCRdb, only in-frame clones are kept and a portion is missing. Here the sample spans about 90,000 clones, 85% being singletons. The sequenced sample was blood, obtained from a patient whose treatment included radiotherapy and nephrectomy. The source of these receptors is a man aged 50 or older with renal cell carcinoma. The CDR3 runs from the conserved cysteine through the conserved F or W.

v_call: TRBV9
j_call: TRBJ2-7
cdr3_aa: CASSLRDTGNYEQYF

v_call: TRBV2
j_call: TRBJ1-2
cdr3_aa: CASRGEGANGYTF

v_call: TRBV19
j_call: TRBJ1-1
cdr3_aa: CASTMGFIAEAFF

v_call: TRBV9
j_call: TRBJ1-3
cdr3_aa: CASSVAPGSSGNTIYF

v_call: TRBV5-1
j_call: TRBJ2-7
cdr3_aa: CASSTARARDGEQYF

v_call: TRBV11-1
j_call: TRBJ1-2
cdr3_aa: CASSRDRDYGYTF

v_call: TRBV19
j_call: TRBJ1-2
cdr3_aa: CASSPDRRYGYTF

v_call: TRBV6-5
j_call: TRBJ1-2
cdr3_aa: CASSYLEGAVQGYTF

v_call: TRBV11-3
j_call: TRBJ2-1
cdr3_aa: CASSLARGPGGEQFF

v_call: TRBV6-6
j_call: TRBJ1-1
cdr3_aa: CASSYPNTEAFF

v_call: TRBV2
j_call: TRBJ1-2
cdr3_aa: CASSDNTASYGYTF

v_call: TRBV5-4
j_call: TRBJ1-5
cdr3_aa: CASSLDRSNQPQHF

v_call: TRBV2
j_call: TRBJ1-1
cdr3_aa: CARRAPEGAEAFF

v_call: TRBV10-3
j_call: TRBJ2-3
cdr3_aa: CAIKGALGTDTQYF

v_call: TRBV4-2
j_call: TRBJ2-3
cdr3_aa: CASSQGSGLAGADTQYF

v_call: TRBV27
j_call: TRBJ2-4
cdr3_aa: CASSWGAKNIQYF

v_call: TRBV11-2
j_call: TRBJ2-3
cdr3_aa: CASSFNGLSTDTQYF

v_call: TRBV7-2
j_call: TRBJ2-7
cdr3_aa: CASSSTRGYEQYF

v_call: TRBV7-9
j_call: TRBJ1-1
cdr3_aa: CASSLSALRGAGMNTEAFF

v_call: TRBV20-1
j_call: TRBJ2-3
cdr3_aa: CSASIADTQYF

v_call: TRBV6-5
j_call: TRBJ2-3
cdr3_aa: CASSYAGGGTDTQYF

v_call: TRBV15
j_call: TRBJ2-3
cdr3_aa: CATSRDHWRTDTQYF